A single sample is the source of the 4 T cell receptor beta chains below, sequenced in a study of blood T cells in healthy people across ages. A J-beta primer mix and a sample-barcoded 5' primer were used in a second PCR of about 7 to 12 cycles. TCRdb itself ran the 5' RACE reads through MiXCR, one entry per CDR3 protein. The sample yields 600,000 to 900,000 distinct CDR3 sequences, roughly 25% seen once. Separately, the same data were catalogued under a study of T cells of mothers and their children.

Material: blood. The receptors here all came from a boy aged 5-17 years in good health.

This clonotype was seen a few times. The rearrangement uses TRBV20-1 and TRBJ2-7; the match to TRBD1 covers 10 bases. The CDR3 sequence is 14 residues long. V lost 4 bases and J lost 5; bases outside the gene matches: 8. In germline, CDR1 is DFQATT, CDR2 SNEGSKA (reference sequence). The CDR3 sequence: CSAKTGGVFDEQYF. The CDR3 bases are TGCAGTGCTAAGACAGGGGGCGTTTTCGACGAGCAGTACTTC.

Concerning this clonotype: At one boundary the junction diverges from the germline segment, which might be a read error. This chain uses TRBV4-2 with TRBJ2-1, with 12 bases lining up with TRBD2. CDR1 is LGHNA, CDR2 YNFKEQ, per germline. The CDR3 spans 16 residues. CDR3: CASSRLAGDVYNEQLF. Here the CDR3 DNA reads TGTGCCAGCAGCCGACTAGCGGGGGATGTTTACAATGAGCAGCTCTTC.

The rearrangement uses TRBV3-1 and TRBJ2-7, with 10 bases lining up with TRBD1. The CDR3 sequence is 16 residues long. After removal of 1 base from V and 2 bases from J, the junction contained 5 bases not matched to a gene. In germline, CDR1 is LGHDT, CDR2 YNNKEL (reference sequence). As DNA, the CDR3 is TGTGCCAGCAGCCAAGCCGGGACAGGGGCCACCTACGAGCAGTACTTC. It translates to CASSQAGTGATYEQYF.

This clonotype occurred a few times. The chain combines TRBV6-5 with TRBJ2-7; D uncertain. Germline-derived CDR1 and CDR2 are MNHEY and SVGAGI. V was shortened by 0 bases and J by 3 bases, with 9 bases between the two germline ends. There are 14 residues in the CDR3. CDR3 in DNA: TGTGCCAGCAGTTACTCGAGACGGATCTACGAGCAGTACTTC. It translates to CASSYSRRIYEQYF.